The present entry profiles one T cell receptor (beta chain) with its context. Its antigen is not identified. This sample is drawn from a study of graft-versus-host responses after intestinal transplantation. Whole-study context: Uniformly, recipients were administered anti-thymocyte globulin induction with subsequent tacrolimus and steroids for roughly three years.

This CDR3 comprises 15 residues. V gave up 5 bases and J gave up 10 bases; unmatched junction bases: 14. CDR1 is LNHDA and CDR2 is SQIVND in the germline V gene (reference sequence). The data were produced by immunoSEQ multiplex PCR, yet TCRdb's version contains in-frame clones alone and is incomplete. Of 65,000 to 90,000 clones listed, 80% to 95% were seen once; the top ten hold less than 8.5%. This chain uses TRBV19 with TRBJ1-5, with TRBD1 matching 7 bases. The specimen comprised unstimulated CD8+ T cells sorted from spleen or lymph node cells, sampled before transplant. The receptor was isolated from a human donor who was the organ donor for an intestinal transplant. The CDR3 nucleotides are TGTGCCAGTAGTCCCAGTCTTGGCAGGGGGGCCCCCCAGCATTTT. This codes for CASSPSLGRGAPQHF.